This is a list of T cell receptor beta chains from one sample in a study of long-term antiretroviral therapy in people with HIV. TCRdb's table, derived via immunoSEQ multiplex PCR, lists solely in-frame clones and lacks some. The sample lists 27,000 or so clones; under 90% were seen once. Sequenced here: unsorted PBMCs, sampled about 5 years after starting antiretroviral therapy. The receptors were sampled from a man aged 40-55 years with HIV. CDR3s include the opening cysteine and the closing phenylalanine or tryptophan. D genes are given only for firm matches. Clone size is shown for a subset of rows, as once, few, many or a class of expanded clone.

d_gene	v_gene	abundance	j_gene	CDR3nt	CDR3aa
NA	TRBV6-5	NA	TRBJ1-1	NA	CASSSSTLGGEAFF
NA	TRBV9	NA	TRBJ2-3	TGTGCCAGCAGCGTCGGGGACTGGAACACAGATACGCAGTATTTT	CASSVGDWNTDTQYF
TRBD1	TRBV11-3	NA	TRBJ2-7	TGTGCCAGCAGCTTTCCTTTAATACAGGGGACCTACGAGCAGTACTTC	CASSFPLIQGTYEQYF
NA	TRBV6-5	NA	TRBJ1-2	TGTGCCAGCACTACGACAGGCGGAGGCTACACCTTC	CASTTTGGGYTF
NA	TRBV9	NA	TRBJ2-5	TGTGCCAGCAGCGTGACAGGGAGGGAGACCCAGTACTTC	CASSVTGRETQYF
NA	TRBV27	NA	TRBJ1-1	TGTGCCAGCAGTTTGGCAGGGCGGATGAACACTGAAGCTTTCTTT	CASSLAGRMNTEAFF
NA	TRBV4-3	NA	TRBJ2-7	TGCGCCAGCAGCCAAGACTGGGAGTGGGATGACGAGCAGTACTTC	CASSQDWEWDDEQYF
NA	TRBV5-4	NA	TRBJ2-1	TGTGCCAGCAGTCCAGGGGCGGAGATGGACAATGAGCAGTTCTTC	CASSPGAEMDNEQFF
NA	TRBV6-6	NA	TRBJ1-3	TGTGCCAGCAGTTACGTCCCCAGCTCTGGAAACACCATATATTTT	CASSYVPSSGNTIYF
TRBD1	TRBV18	NA	TRBJ1-2	TGTGCCAGCTCACCTGGACAGGGCTATGGGTATGGCTACACCTTC	CASSPGQGYGYGYTF
TRBD1	TRBV19	NA	TRBJ2-2	TGTGCCAGTAGTCGGACAGGCTCCACCGGGGAGCTGTTTTTT	CASSRTGSTGELFF
NA	TRBV30	NA	TRBJ2-1	TGTGCCTGGAGTATTTACTACAATGAGCAGTTCTTC	CAWSIYYNEQFF
TRBD1	TRBV18	NA	TRBJ1-1	TGTGCCAGCGGCCGGGACAGGGGGACTTTCTTT	CASGRDRGTFF
NA	TRBV27	NA	TRBJ2-7	TGTGCCAGCAGTTTAAGGGACACGGGAGCCTACGAGCAGTACTTC	CASSLRDTGAYEQYF
NA	TRBV30	NA	TRBJ2-3	TGTGCCTGGATCCGGGCTCCACACACAGATACGCAGTATTTT	CAWIRAPHTDTQYF
TRBD2	TRBV27	NA	TRBJ2-7	TGTGCCAGCAGTTTTGCGGGAGTCCACTACGAGCAGTACTTC	CASSFAGVHYEQYF
NA	TRBV4-1	NA	TRBJ2-5	TGCGCCAGCAGCCAAAAAGAGACCCAGTACTTC	CASSQKETQYF
NA	TRBV9	NA	TRBJ1-1	TGTGCCAGCAGCGTAGCACAGCAAAACACTGAAGCTTTCTTT	CASSVAQQNTEAFF
NA	TRBV10-2	NA	TRBJ2-2	TGCGCCAGCAGGAGGCAGGAGAACACCGGGGAGCTGTTTTTT	CASRRQENTGELFF
NA	TRBV6-1	NA	TRBJ1-5	TGTGCCAGCAGTGAAAGTTCAGGGGTCCAGCATTTT	CASSESSGVQHF
TRBD2	TRBV6-5	NA	TRBJ2-7	TGTGCCAGCAGCCAGCGGGGGATCTCCGAGCAGTACTTC	CASSQRGISEQYF
TRBD1	TRBV10-3	NA	TRBJ2-7	TGTGCCACTCGGGACAGGGAGACCGAGCAGTACTTC	CATRDRETEQYF
NA	TRBV30	NA	TRBJ2-2	TGTGCCTGGAGTGCCGTGAACACCGGGGAGCTGTTTTTT	CAWSAVNTGELFF
TRBD1	TRBV18	NA	TRBJ2-5	TGTGCCAGCTCACCAATAACAGGGGGCACCGGGGTAAAGACCCAGTACTTC	CASSPITGGTGVKTQYF
NA	TRBV5-1	NA	TRBJ1-2	TGCGCCAGCAGCCCTGACGGGAACTATGGCTACACCTTC	CASSPDGNYGYTF
NA	TRBV11-2	once	TRBJ2-3	TGTGCCAGCAGCCAAGGAGGGACAGCGCAGTATTTT	CASSQGGTAQYF
NA	TRBV7-2	NA	TRBJ2-2	TGTGCCAGCAGCTTAGAAGGGGCTGGGTGGCCCGGGGAGCTGTTTTTT	CASSLEGAGWPGELFF
NA	TRBV18	once	TRBJ1-4	TGTGCCAGCTCACCCCAGGGGACTAATGAAAAACTGTTTTTT	CASSPQGTNEKLFF
TRBD2	TRBV2	NA	TRBJ2-3	TGTGCCAGCAGTGAAAAGCAGTCCGGGACTAGCGGGAAGATATATACGCAGTATTTT	CASSEKQSGTSGKIYTQYF
NA	TRBV27	NA	TRBJ2-1	TGTGCCAGCAGAAGCCACCTCAGGGGTCCTTACAATGAGCAGTTCTTC	CASRSHLRGPYNEQFF
TRBD2	TRBV7-9	NA	TRBJ2-2	TGTGCCAGCAGCACCACGGAGGCCGGACTAGCGGGAAGCCCCGGGGAGCTGTTTTTT	CASSTTEAGLAGSPGELFF
NA	TRBV7-3	NA	TRBJ2-7	TGTGCCAGCAGGCAAAAAGGAGGCGGACGGGAGCCCCACGAGCAGTACTTC	CASRQKGGGREPHEQYF
NA	TRBV7-9	NA	TRBJ1-2	TGTGCCAGCAGCTTCGCACAGGGAACGGCGTCCGGCTACACCTTC	CASSFAQGTASGYTF
NA	TRBV5-1	NA	TRBJ2-5	TGCGCCAGCCGAAAACAGGTAGCTCCTCAAGAGACCCAGTACTTC	CASRKQVAPQETQYF
NA	TRBV6-6	NA	TRBJ2-7	TGTGCCAGCAGTTACTCTATTCTGGGAAACGAGCAGTACTTC	CASSYSILGNEQYF
TRBD1	TRBV19	few	TRBJ1-2	TGTGCCAGTAGTGACACAGGGGCCACGAACTATGGCTACACCTTC	CASSDTGATNYGYTF
TRBD1	TRBV7-9	NA	TRBJ1-2	TGTGCCAGCAGCTCGAGACAGGGGGTAAGGCATGGCTACACCTTC	CASSSRQGVRHGYTF
NA	TRBV6-4	few	TRBJ2-5	TGTGCCAGCAGTGACCCATGCGCCCCGTTGGGAGAGACCCAGTACTTC	CASSDPCAPLGETQYF
TRBD2	TRBV10-2	NA	TRBJ2-5	TGCGCCAGCAGTGTGCTAGCGGTCCAAGAGACCCAGTACTTC	CASSVLAVQETQYF
NA	TRBV27	NA	TRBJ1-2	TGTGCCAGCAGTCACTTCGGGGGTAGGGATGGCTACACCTTC	CASSHFGGRDGYTF
NA	TRBV18	NA	TRBJ1-5	TGTGCCAGCTCCCCGCAAAGACAGTCCAATAGCAATCAGCCCCAGCATTTT	CASSPQRQSNSNQPQHF